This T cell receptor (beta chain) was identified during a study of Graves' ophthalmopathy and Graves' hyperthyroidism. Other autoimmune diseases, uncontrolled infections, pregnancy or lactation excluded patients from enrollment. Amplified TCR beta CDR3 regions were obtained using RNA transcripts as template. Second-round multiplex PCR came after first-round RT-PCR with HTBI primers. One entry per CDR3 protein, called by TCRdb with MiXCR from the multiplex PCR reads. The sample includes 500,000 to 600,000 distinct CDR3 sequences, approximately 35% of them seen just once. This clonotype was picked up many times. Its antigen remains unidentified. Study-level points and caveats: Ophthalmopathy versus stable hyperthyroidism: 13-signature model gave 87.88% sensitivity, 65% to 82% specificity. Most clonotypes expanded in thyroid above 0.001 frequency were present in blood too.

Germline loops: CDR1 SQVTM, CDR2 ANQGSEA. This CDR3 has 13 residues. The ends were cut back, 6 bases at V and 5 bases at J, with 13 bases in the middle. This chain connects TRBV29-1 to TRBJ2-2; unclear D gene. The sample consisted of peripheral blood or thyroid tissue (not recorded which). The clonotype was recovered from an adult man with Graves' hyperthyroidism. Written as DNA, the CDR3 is TGCAGCGTCCGGCTAGACATTACCGGGGAGCTGTTTTTT. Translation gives CSVRLDITGELFF.